These T cell receptor beta chains were read from a single sample in a study of control samples from healthy donors and cancer patients. TCRdb's copy holds only in-frame clones and misses some; the assay was immunoSEQ multiplex PCR. Here the sample spans approximately 170,000 clones, approximately 90% being singletons. Specimen: blood. These receptors all come from a woman aged 30 to 39 in good health. The CDR3 runs from the conserved cysteine through the conserved F or W. A D gene is named only where the DNA matches it firmly. Clone size is not always given. Where it is, it says once, few, many or a class for expanded clones.

clone_size,v_call,j_call,d_call,cdr3_aa,cdr3_nt
NA,TRBV28,TRBJ1-5,NA,CASSLGGSNQPQHF,TGTGCCAGCAGTTTAGGGGGTAGCAATCAGCCCCAGCATTTT
NA,TRBV6-2/TRBV6-3,TRBJ2-7,TRBD2,CASSYGTSSYEQYF,TGTGCCAGCAGTTACGGGACTAGCTCCTACGAGCAGTACTTC
NA,TRBV6-5,TRBJ1-1,TRBD1,CASSLGQGLTEAFF,TGTGCCAGCAGTTTAGGACAGGGACTCACTGAAGCTTTCTTT
NA,TRBV7-8,TRBJ2-3,TRBD2,CASSFLRGGSRDTQYF,TGTGCCAGCAGCTTCCTAAGGGGCGGGAGTAGGGATACGCAGTATTTT
NA,TRBV4-3,TRBJ1-1,NA,CASSQEGGGWTEAFF,TGCGCCAGCAGCCAAGAAGGCGGGGGCTGGACTGAAGCTTTCTTT
once,TRBV5-1,TRBJ1-4,NA,CASSLDGRGSNEKLFF,TGCGCCAGCAGCTTGGATGGCAGGGGTTCTAATGAAAAACTGTTTTTT
NA,TRBV7-2,TRBJ1-2,TRBD1,CASSSRQGDGYTF,TGTGCCAGCAGCTCCCGACAGGGGGATGGCTACACCTTC
NA,TRBV27,TRBJ2-1,TRBD2,CASSPGTSGRMGGVYNEQFF,TGTGCCAGCAGTCCGGGGACTAGCGGGAGGATGGGGGGTGTTTACAATGAGCAGTTCTTC
NA,TRBV7-9,TRBJ2-2,TRBD1,CASSFPGTGVTGELFF,TGTGCCAGCAGCTTCCCCGGGACAGGGGTGACCGGGGAGCTGTTTTTT
NA,TRBV10-3,TRBJ1-1,TRBD1,CASLGQGTTTGNTEAFF,TGTGCCAGCCTGGGACAGGGGACCACTACGGGGAACACTGAAGCTTTCTTT
NA,TRBV12-3/TRBV12-4,TRBJ1-2,NA,CASSHYYGYTF,TGTGCCAGCAGTCACTACTATGGCTACACCTTC
NA,TRBV9,TRBJ1-3,NA,CASSVNQGAIYF,TGTGCCAGCAGCGTAAATCAGGGTGCCATATATTTT
NA,TRBV7-2,TRBJ2-5,TRBD2,CASSLDWGGTRTQYF,TGTGCCAGCAGCTTAGATTGGGGGGGAACGAGGACCCAGTACTTC
NA,TRBV5-1,TRBJ2-1,NA,CASSLAEGNEQFF,TGCGCCAGCAGCTTGGCGGAAGGCAATGAGCAGTTCTTC
NA,TRBV4-1,TRBJ1-4,NA,CASSSGSEKLFF,TGCGCCAGCAGCAGTGGGAGCGAAAAACTGTTTTTT
few,TRBV25-1,TRBJ2-5,TRBD2,CASSRARTSGRETQYF,TGTGCCAGCAGCAGAGCCCGGACTAGCGGGAGAGAGACCCAGTACTTC
NA,TRBV4-1,TRBJ1-1,NA,CASSQDPGMNTEAFF,TGCGCCAGCAGCCAAGATCCCGGGATGAACACTGAAGCTTTCTTT